These 27 T cell receptor beta chains were sequenced from one sample in a study of identical twins. A single record per CDR3 protein comes from TCRdb applying MiXCR to the 5' RACE reads. The sample records around 670,000 distinct CDR3 sequences, less than 7% being singletons. The sequenced material came from naive T cells sorted from blood. The receptors come from a man aged 18 to 35 in good health.

This clonotype showed up many times. V and J are TRBV24-1 and TRBJ2-2; unclear D gene. The ends were cut back, 9 bases at V and 0 bases at J, with 7 bases in the middle. Germline CDR1 KGHDR, CDR2 SFDVKD. CDR3 length: 13 amino acids. The CDR3, as DNA: TGTGCCACCCAAGGACCGAACACCGGGGAGCTGTTTTTT. Protein: CATQGPNTGELFF.

This clonotype was observed at least ten times. This chain uses TRBV12-3 or TRBV12-4 with TRBJ2-2, with D hard to call. CDR3 length: 11 amino acids. V was clipped by 5 bases and J by 8 bases, with 6 bases between them. CDR3 nucleotides: TGTGCCAGCAGTGGGGTAGGGGAGCTGTTTTTT. The encoded protein is CASSGVGELFF.

This clonotype was observed a handful of times. The chain links TRBV3-1 to TRBJ1-6, with no clear D. The CDR3 runs 15 residues. The ends were cut back, 0 bases at V and 6 bases at J, with 9 bases in the middle. Germline-derived CDR1 and CDR2 are LGHDT and YNNKEL (reference sequence). CDR3: CASSQDVVFNSPLHF. CDR3 DNA: TGTGCCAGCAGCCAAGATGTAGTATTTAATTCACCCCTCCACTTT. Filled out from reference TRBV3-1 and TRBJ1-6, the complete variable domain reads DTAVSQTPKYLVTQMGNDKSIKCEQNLGHDTMYWYKQDSKKFLKIMFSYNNKELIINETVPNRFSPKSPDKAHLNLHINSLELGDSAVYFCASSQDVVFNSPLHFGNGTRLTVT.

This clonotype was counted many times. The chain joins TRBV5-1 to TRBJ1-4, with a tentative D call TRBD1 (6 bases). V lost 4 bases and J 6 bases, leaving 13 bases between the germline ends. Germline V gene lookup returns CDR1 SGHRS and CDR2 YFSETQ. This CDR3 comprises 14 residues. CDR3 loop: CASSQTGPDEKLFF. The DNA for the CDR3 is TGCGCCAGCAGCCAGACAGGACCGGATGAAAAACTGTTTTTT.

In this sample, this clonotype turned up many times. This chain uses TRBV5-1 with TRBJ1-5, with a possible D match to TRBD1 (5 bases). Germline values: CDR1 SGHRS, CDR2 YFSETQ. The CDR3 has 14 residues. Trimming took off 4 bases at V and 1 base at J, with 9 bases between the two ends. DNA of the CDR3: TGCGCCAGCAGCGTCGACAGCAGCAATCAGCCCCAGCATTTT. Translated, it gives CASSVDSSNQPQHF.

This clonotype was counted ten times or more. The V gene is TRBV4-2, the J gene TRBJ2-5; a weak D match, TRBD2 (5 bases). The CDR3 runs to 14 residues. Germline-derived CDR1 and CDR2 are LGHNA and YNFKEQ. Trimming took 2 bases from V and 7 from J, leaving 14 bases between them. The chain's CDR3 is CASSQYHFRGTQYF. The CDR3 DNA sequence: TGTGCCAGCAGCCAATACCACTTTCGGGGGACCCAGTACTTC.

This clonotype was detected many times. This rearrangement joins TRBV6-5 to TRBJ1-6; the D gene is possibly TRBD1 (5 bases). Trimming took off 2 bases at V and 3 bases at J, with 8 bases between the two ends. CDR3 length equals 15 residues. Per germline, CDR1 MNHEY and CDR2 SVGAGI. The CDR3 protein is CASSYQGGYNSPLHF. The CDR3 bases are TGTGCCAGCAGTTACCAGGGTGGCTATAATTCACCCCTCCACTTT.

This clonotype appeared many times. This chain joins TRBV10-3 and TRBJ1-1, with D possibly matching TRBD1 (5 bases). Trimming took 0 bases from V and 7 from J, leaving 9 bases between them. Looked up from germline, CDR1 is ENHRY and CDR2 is SYGVKD. The CDR3 is 13 amino acids. This chain's CDR3 is CAISESLGGEAFF. The CDR3 DNA reads as TGTGCCATCAGTGAGTCTCTGGGGGGTGAAGCTTTCTTT.

V is TRBV6-1 and J is TRBJ2-7; D is ambiguous. Germline V gene data show CDR1 as MNHNS and CDR2 as SASEGT. CDR3 length: 12 amino acids. Trimming cost V 2 bases and J 5 bases, with 7 bases left between them. The DNA for the CDR3 is TGTGCCAGCAGTGAATACCCACACGAGCAGTACGTC. This encodes CASSEYPHEQYV.

This clonotype has ten or more counts. The chain joins TRBV4-3 to TRBJ2-5, with D perhaps TRBD1 or TRBD2 (5 bases each). The CDR3 extends over 15 amino acids. The germline CDR1 and CDR2 sequences are LGHNA and YSLEER. The ends were cut back, 3 bases at V and 5 bases at J, with 16 bases in the middle. The chain's CDR3 is CASSQANGALETQYF. CDR3 sequence (DNA): TGCGCCAGCAGCCAGGCTAACGGGGCGCTGGAGACCCAGTACTTC.

The table lists this clonotype with many counts. This sequence joins TRBV12-3 or TRBV12-4 and TRBJ2-7; no clear D gene. The germline V and J ends were trimmed by 6 bases and 4 bases, with 10 bases remaining between them. The CDR3 sequence is 12 residues long. CDR3 nucleotides: TGTGCCAGCAGCTATTTATCATACGAGCAGTACTTC. Its protein is CASSYLSYEQYF.

This clonotype was observed many times. The gene calls are TRBV4-1 and TRBJ2-3, with D possibly matching TRBD2 (6 bases). Trimming took off 4 bases at V and 13 bases at J, with 18 bases between the two ends. CDR1 and CDR2 from the germline V gene are MGHRA and YSYEKL. The CDR3 extends over 13 amino acids. The CDR3 DNA sequence: TGCGCCAGCAGCCTTGGGGAGGTCAACCCGGAGTATTTT. As protein: CASSLGEVNPEYF.

This clonotype was counted at least ten times. The CDR3 spells CASNRAEPPLNEQFF. CDR3 coding DNA: TGTGCCAGCAACAGAGCGGAGCCCCCTTTGAATGAGCAGTTCTTC. The rearrangement links TRBV9 to TRBJ2-1; possibly TRBD2 for D (5 bases). Germline V CDR1 and CDR2: SGDLS, YYNGEE. The germline V and J ends were trimmed by 6 bases and 7 bases, with 20 bases remaining between them. The CDR3 is 15 residues long.

The V call is TRBV11-2, the J call TRBJ1-2; TRBD1 agrees at 8 bases. Germline assignment: CDR1 SGHAT and CDR2 FQNNGV. J gave up 0 bases and V 0 bases, and 15 bases lay outside the gene matches. The CDR3 has 20 residues. For the CDR3, the DNA is TGTGCCAGCAGCTTAGATGGGGAGGGACAGGAGCCTTTAGCTAACTATGGCTACACCTTC. Its protein product is CASSLDGEGQEPLANYGYTF.

This clonotype turned up a few times. The chain combines TRBV28 with TRBJ1-5, with a possible D match to TRBD1 (5 bases). Trimming shortened V by 7 bases and J by 5 bases, and 15 bases separated the two germline ends. The CDR3 runs to 14 residues. Germline CDR1 reads MDHEN; CDR2 reads SYDVKM. CDR3 region: CASILWGVDQPQHF. The CDR3 DNA reads as TGTGCCAGCATATTGTGGGGGGTGGATCAGCCCCAGCATTTT.

The table lists this clonotype with a few counts. V and J are TRBV29-1 and TRBJ1-2; 8 bases are shared with TRBD1. V shed 0 bases and J 4 bases; nucleotides not matched to a gene: 4. From germline, CDR1 is SQVTM and CDR2 ANQGSEA. CDR3 length: 14 residues. The DNA for the CDR3 is TGCAGCGTTGAAGAACTGGACAGGGTCTATGGCTACACCTTC. It translates to CSVEELDRVYGYTF.

This clonotype was detected many times. The CDR3 loop is CAGRLGGADTQYF. CDR3 coding DNA: TGTGCCGGCCGGCTGGGGGGGGCAGATACGCAGTATTTT. The rearrangement links TRBV6-2 or TRBV6-3 to TRBJ2-3; 7 bases are a match to TRBD2. Trimming cost V 11 bases and J 4 bases; bases outside gene matches: 9. Germline loops: CDR1 MNHEY, CDR2 SVGEGT. The CDR3 covers 13 residues.

The chain has TRBV9 and TRBJ2-1; TRBD2 is a possible D gene (5 bases). V was cut by 4 bases and J by 6 bases, with 17 bases left in between. Germline CDR1 reads SGDLS; CDR2 reads YYNGEE. The CDR3 sequence is 15 residues long. As DNA, the CDR3 is TGTGCCAGCAGCTTTCGGGGTCCAATGAGCAATGAGCAGTTCTTC. Protein sequence: CASSFRGPMSNEQFF.

This clonotype has a count of ten or more. The J gene is TRBJ2-1, the V gene TRBV24-1; D may be TRBD1 (5 bases). With 0 bases removed from V and 9 bases from J, the gap between germline ends came to 14 bases. Looked up from germline, CDR1 is KGHDR and CDR2 is SFDVKD. There are 15 residues in the CDR3. This CDR3 is CATSDLPPGLGEQFF. CDR3 coding DNA: TGTGCCACCAGTGATTTGCCACCAGGGCTGGGTGAGCAGTTCTTC.

This clonotype was seen repeatedly, ten times or more. V is TRBV20-1 and J is TRBJ2-1, with 8 positions matching TRBD2. The germline CDR1 and CDR2 sequences are DFQATT and SNEGSKA (reference sequence). This CDR3 region has 17 residues. V was pared by 1 base and J by 4 bases, with 12 bases of the junction left unmatched. CDR3: CSARGPGTSWGYNEQFF. CDR3 DNA: TGCAGTGCTAGAGGTCCAGGGACTAGTTGGGGGTACAATGAGCAGTTCTTC.

In its sample, this clonotype was seen many times. In DNA form, the CDR3 reads TGCAGTGCTAGTGGGAACGAGGCCGTCGTCGATACGCAGTATTTT. Protein: CSASGNEAVVDTQYF. V and J are TRBV20-1 and TRBJ2-3; D unclear. The CDR3 sequence is 15 residues long. The V and J ends lost 3 bases and 6 bases respectively, with 19 bases between them. CDR1 DFQATT and CDR2 SNEGSKA come from the germline V gene (reference sequence).

There are many counts of this clonotype. CDR3 protein: CASSLDTYGYTF. CDR3 sequence (DNA): TGTGCCAGCAGTCTAGACACCTATGGCTACACCTTC. J is TRBJ1-2 and V is TRBV7-9; D is uncertain. Trimming left V 6 bases short and J 4 bases short, with 9 bases between. CDR1 is SEHNR, CDR2 FQNEAQ, per germline (reference sequence). CDR3 size: 12 residues.

This chain connects TRBV14 to TRBJ1-5; D gene unclear. The CDR3 is 13 amino acids. Germline CDR1 is SGHDN and CDR2 is FVKESK. V was pared by 5 bases and J by 1 base, with 6 bases between. The CDR3 DNA reads as TGTGCCAGCAGCTATACGAGCAATCAGCCCCAGCATTTT. It is translated as CASSYTSNQPQHF.

This clonotype occurred many times. V is TRBV10-3 and J is TRBJ2-7, with D unclear. This CDR3 is 14 amino acids long. Germline V gene data show CDR1 as ENHRY and CDR2 as SYGVKD. Trimming left V 0 bases short and J 8 bases short, with 14 bases between. DNA of the CDR3: TGTGCCATCAGTGAGTCAATGTCCGGGTCCCAGCAGTACGTC. Translation gives CAISESMSGSQQYV.

This clonotype has a count of ten or more. This chain links TRBV20-1 with TRBJ2-5, with a tentative D call TRBD2 (6 bases). CDR1 and CDR2 from the germline V gene are DFQATT and SNEGSKA (reference sequence). The CDR3 covers 15 residues. Trimming removed 1 base at V and 4 bases at J, with 16 bases between. CDR3 sequence: CSARASEEALETQYF. The CDR3 DNA sequence: TGCAGTGCTAGAGCTAGCGAGGAGGCCCTAGAGACCCAGTACTTC.

At least ten counts were recorded for this clonotype. The chain links TRBV10-3 to TRBJ2-7, with D tentatively TRBD2 (5 bases). This CDR3 spans 12 amino acids. Between the trimmed V and J ends, which lost 2 bases and 3 bases, there was a span of 5 bases. Germline CDR1 ENHRY, CDR2 SYGVKD. The CDR3 DNA reads TGTGCCATCAGTGAGACTAGCTACGAGCAGTACTTC. This translates into CAISETSYEQYF.

This clonotype was recorded many times. The rearrangement joins TRBV29-1 to TRBJ2-1; TRBD1 matches 8 bases. From germline, CDR1 is SQVTM and CDR2 ANQGSEA. V was pared by 2 bases and J by 14 bases, with 11 bases of the junction left unmatched. This CDR3 comprises 13 residues. The CDR3 DNA is TGCAGCGTTGAACCGCAATGGACAGGGAAGAAGTTCTTC. Its protein product is CSVEPQWTGKKFF.